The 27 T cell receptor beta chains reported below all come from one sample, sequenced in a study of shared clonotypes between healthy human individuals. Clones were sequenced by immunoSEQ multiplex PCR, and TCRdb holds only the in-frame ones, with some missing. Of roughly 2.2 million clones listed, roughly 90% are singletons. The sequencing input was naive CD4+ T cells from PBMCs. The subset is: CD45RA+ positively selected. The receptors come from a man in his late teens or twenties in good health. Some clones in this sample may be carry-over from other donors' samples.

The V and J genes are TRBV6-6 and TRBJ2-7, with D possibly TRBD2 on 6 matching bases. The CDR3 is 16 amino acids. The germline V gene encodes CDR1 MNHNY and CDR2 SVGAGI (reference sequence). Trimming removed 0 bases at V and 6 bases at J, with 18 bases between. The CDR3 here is CASSYSTGGILSEQYF. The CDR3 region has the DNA TGTGCCAGCAGTTACTCCACAGGCGGGATCCTGTCCGAGCAGTACTTC.

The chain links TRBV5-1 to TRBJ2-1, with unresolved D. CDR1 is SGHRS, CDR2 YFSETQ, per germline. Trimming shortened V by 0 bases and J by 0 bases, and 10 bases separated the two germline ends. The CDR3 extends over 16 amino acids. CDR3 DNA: TGCGCCAGCAGCTTGGGTTTCTCTGTCTCCTACAATGAGCAGTTCTTC. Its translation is CASSLGFSVSYNEQFF.

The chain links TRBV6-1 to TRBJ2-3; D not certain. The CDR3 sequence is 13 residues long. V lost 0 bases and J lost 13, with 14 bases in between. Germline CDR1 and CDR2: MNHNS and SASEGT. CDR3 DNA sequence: TGTGCCAGCAGTGAAGCTATGTCTAGTGCGGAGTATTTT. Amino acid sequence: CASSEAMSSAEYF.

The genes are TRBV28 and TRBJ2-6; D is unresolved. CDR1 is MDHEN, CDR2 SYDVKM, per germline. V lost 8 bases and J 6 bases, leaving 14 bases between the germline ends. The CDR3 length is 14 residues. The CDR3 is CASGRGNPANVLTF. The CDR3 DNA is TGTGCCAGCGGGCGCGGCAACCCGGCCAACGTCCTGACTTTC.

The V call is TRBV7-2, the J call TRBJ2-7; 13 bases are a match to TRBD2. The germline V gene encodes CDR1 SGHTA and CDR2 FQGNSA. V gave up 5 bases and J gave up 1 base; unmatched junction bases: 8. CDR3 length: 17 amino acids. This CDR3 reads CASSMRLAGGPSYEQYF. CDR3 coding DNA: TGTGCCAGCAGCATGAGACTAGCGGGAGGACCATCCTACGAGCAGTACTTC.

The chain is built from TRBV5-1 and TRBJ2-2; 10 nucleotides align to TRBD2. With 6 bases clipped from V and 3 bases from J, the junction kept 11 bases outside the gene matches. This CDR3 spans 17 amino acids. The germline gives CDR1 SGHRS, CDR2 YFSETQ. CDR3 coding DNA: TGCGCCAGCAAAGGAAGTACTAGCGGGATTGACACCGGGGAGCTGTTTTTT. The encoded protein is CASKGSTSGIDTGELFF. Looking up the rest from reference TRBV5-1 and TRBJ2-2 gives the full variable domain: KAGVTQTPRYLIKTRGQQVTLSCSPISGHRSVSWYQQTPGQGLQFLFEYFSETQRNKGNFPGRFSGRQFSNSRSEMNVSTLELGDSALYLCASKGSTSGIDTGELFFGEGSRLTVL.

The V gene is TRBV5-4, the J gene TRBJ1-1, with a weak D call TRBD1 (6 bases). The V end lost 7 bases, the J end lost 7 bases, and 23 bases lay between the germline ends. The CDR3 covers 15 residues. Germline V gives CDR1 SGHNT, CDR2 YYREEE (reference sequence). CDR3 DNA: TGTGCCAGCCGCAGGGGAGGAATGGGGTTGGGTGAAGCTTTCTTT. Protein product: CASRRGGMGLGEAFF.

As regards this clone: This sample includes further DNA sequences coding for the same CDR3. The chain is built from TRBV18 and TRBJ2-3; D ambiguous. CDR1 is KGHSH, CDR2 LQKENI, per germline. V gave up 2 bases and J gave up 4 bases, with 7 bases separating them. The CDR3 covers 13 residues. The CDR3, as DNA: TGTGCCAGCTCACCAGGGGTGGCAGATACGCAGTATTTT. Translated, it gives CASSPGVADTQYF.

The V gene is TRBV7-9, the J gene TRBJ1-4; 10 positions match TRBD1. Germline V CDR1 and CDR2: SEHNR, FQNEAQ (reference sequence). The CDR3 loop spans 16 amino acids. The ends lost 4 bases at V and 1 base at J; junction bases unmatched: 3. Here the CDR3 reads CASSSGQGVTNEKLFF. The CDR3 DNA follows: TGTGCCAGCAGCTCCGGACAGGGGGTAACTAATGAAAAACTGTTTTTT.

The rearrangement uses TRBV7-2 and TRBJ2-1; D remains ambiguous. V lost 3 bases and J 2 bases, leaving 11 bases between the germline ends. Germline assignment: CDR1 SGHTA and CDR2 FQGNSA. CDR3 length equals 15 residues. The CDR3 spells CASSFRRRPYNEQFF. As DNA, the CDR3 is TGTGCCAGCAGCTTCCGCAGGCGTCCCTACAATGAGCAGTTCTTC. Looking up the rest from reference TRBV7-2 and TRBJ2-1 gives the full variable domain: GAGVSQSPSNKVTEKGKDVELRCDPISGHTALYWYRQSLGQGLEFLIYFQGNSAPDKSGLPSDRFSAERTGGSVSTLTIQRTQQEDSAVYLCASSFRRRPYNEQFFGPGTRLTVL.

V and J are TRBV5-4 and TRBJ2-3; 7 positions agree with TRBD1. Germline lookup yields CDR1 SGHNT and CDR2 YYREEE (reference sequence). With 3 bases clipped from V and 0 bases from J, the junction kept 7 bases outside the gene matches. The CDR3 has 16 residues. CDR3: CASSSRSTGSTDTQYF. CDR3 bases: TGTGCCAGCAGCTCCCGCTCGACAGGGAGCACAGATACGCAGTATTTT.

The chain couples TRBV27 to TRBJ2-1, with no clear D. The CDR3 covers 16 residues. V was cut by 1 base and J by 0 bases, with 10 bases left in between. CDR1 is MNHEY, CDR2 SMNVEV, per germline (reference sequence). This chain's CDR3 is CASSLYWGSSYNEQFF. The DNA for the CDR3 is TGTGCCAGCAGTTTATATTGGGGAAGCTCCTACAATGAGCAGTTCTTC.

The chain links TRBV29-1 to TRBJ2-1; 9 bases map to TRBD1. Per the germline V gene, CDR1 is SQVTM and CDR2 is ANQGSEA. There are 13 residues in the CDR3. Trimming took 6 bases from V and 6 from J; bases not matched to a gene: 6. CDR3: CSVHRGLGNEQFF. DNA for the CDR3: TGCAGCGTCCACAGGGGGCTAGGCAATGAGCAGTTCTTC.

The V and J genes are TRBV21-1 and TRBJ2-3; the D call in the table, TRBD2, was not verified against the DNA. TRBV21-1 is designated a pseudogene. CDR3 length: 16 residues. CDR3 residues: CASSKACGRTSDTQYF. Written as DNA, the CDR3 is TGTGCCAGCAGCAAAGCTTGCGGGAGGACGTCGGATACGCAGTATTTT.

This CDR3 reads CASNLGGGMNTEAFF. The CDR3 DNA reads TGTGCCAGCAATCTGGGGGGAGGAATGAACACTGAAGCTTTCTTT. The chain joins TRBV5-4 to TRBJ1-1; a weak D match, TRBD1 (5 bases). The CDR3 has 15 amino acids. Germline V CDR1 and CDR2: SGHNT, YYREEE (reference sequence). V shed 6 bases and J shed 0 bases, with 15 bases lying between them.

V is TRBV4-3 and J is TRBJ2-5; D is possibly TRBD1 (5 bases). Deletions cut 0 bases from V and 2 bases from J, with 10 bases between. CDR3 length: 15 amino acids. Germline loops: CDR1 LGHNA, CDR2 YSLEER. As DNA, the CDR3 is TGCGCCAGCAGCCAAGATATGCCAGGGCAAGAGACCCAGTACTTC. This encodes CASSQDMPGQETQYF.

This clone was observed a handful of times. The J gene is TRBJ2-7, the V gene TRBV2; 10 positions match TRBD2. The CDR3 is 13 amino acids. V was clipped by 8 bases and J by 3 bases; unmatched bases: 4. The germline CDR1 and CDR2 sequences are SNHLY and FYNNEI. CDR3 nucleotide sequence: TGTGCCAGCCTAGGGACTAGCGACTACGAGCAGTACTTC. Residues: CASLGTSDYEQYF.

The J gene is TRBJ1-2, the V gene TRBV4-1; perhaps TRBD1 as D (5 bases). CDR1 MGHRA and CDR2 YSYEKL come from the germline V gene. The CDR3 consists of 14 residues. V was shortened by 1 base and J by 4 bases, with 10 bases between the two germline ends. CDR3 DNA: TGCGCCAGCAGCCAAGCCGCGGGACTCTATGGCTACACCTTC. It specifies CASSQAAGLYGYTF.

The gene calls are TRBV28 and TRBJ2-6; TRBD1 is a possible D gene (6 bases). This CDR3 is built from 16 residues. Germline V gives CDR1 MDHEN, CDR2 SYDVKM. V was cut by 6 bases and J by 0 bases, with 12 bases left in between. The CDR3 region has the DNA TGTGCCAGCAGCCGAGTACAGGGCTCTGGGGCCAACGTCCTGACTTTC. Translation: CASSRVQGSGANVLTF.

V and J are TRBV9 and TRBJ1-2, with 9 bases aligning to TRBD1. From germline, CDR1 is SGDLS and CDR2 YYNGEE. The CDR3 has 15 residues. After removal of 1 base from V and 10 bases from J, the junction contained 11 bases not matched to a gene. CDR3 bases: TGTGCCAGCAGCGTACTATGGAAAGGGACAGGGCCCTACACCTTC. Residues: CASSVLWKGTGPYTF.

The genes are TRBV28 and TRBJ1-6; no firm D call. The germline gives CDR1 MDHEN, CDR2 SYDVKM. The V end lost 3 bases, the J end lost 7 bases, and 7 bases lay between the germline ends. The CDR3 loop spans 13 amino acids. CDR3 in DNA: TGTGCCAGCAGTTTGACGGGAAATTCACCCCTCCACTTT. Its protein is CASSLTGNSPLHF. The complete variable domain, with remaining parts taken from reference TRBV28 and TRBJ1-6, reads DVKVTQSSRYLVKRTGEKVFLECVQDMDHENMFWYRQDPGLGLRLIYFSYDVKMKEKGDIPEGYSVSREKKERFSLILESASTNQTSMYLCASSLTGNSPLHFGNGTRLTVT.

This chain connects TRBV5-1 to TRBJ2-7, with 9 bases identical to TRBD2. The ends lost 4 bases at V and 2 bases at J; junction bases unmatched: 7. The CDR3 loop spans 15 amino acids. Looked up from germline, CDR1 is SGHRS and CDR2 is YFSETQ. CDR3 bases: TGCGCCAGCAGCCAGCGGGGGGCCCTTACCTACGAGCAGTACTTC. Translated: CASSQRGALTYEQYF.

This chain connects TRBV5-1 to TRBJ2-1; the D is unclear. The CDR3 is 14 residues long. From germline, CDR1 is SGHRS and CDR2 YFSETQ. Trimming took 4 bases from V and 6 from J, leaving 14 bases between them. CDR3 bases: TGCGCCAGCAGCCTGCTTGGGGTTTTCAATGAGCAGTTCTTC. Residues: CASSLLGVFNEQFF.

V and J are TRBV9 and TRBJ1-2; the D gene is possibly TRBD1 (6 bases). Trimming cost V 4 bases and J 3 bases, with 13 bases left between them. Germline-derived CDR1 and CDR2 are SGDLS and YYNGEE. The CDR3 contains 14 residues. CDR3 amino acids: CASSTRGGDYGYTF. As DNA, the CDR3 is TGTGCCAGCAGCACTAGGGGGGGAGACTATGGCTACACCTTC.

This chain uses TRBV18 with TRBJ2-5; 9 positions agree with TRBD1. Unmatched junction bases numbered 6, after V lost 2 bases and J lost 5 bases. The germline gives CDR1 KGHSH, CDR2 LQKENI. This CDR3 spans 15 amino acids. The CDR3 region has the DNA TGTGCCAGCTCACCATTCGGGACAGGGCTGGAGACCCAGTACTTC. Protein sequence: CASSPFGTGLETQYF.

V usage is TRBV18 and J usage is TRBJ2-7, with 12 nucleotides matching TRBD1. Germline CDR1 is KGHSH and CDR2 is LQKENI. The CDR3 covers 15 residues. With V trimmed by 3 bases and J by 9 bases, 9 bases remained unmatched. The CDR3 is CASSPGQGAQTGQYF. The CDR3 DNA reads TGTGCCAGCTCACCGGGACAGGGGGCCCAAACGGGGCAGTACTTC. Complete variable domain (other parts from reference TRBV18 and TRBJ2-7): NAGVMQNPRHLVRRRGQEARLRCSPMKGHSHVYWYRQLPEEGLKFMVYLQKENIIDESGMPKERFSAEFPKEGPSILRIQQVVRGDSAAYFCASSPGQGAQTGQYFGPGTRLTVT.

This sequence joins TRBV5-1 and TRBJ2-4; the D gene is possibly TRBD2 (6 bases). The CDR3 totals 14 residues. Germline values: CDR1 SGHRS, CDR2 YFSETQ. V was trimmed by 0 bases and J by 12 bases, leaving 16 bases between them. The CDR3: CASSLEGPAGGQYF. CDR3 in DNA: TGCGCCAGCAGCTTGGAAGGACCCGCCGGGGGTCAGTACTTC.